The TCR beta chain described here comes from a study of blood T cell repertoires in COVID-19. V lost 7 bases to trimming and J lost 10 bases; unmatched junction nucleotides: 9. Germline loops: CDR1 SNHLY, CDR2 FYNNEI. The CDR3 has 14 amino acids. Authors' processing steps: Amplification from reference gene primers served as the basis for estimated nucleated cell counts. The table came from immunoSEQ multiplex PCR; TCRdb's copy has only in-frame clones and leaves some out. V and J calls and clone size come straight from that table; D and trimming were deduced from the DNA. The sample lists approximately 300,000 clones; about nine tenths were seen once.

The origin of this receptor is a man younger than 30 with active or convalescent COVID-19. The V call is TRBV2, the J call TRBJ1-6, with 8 bases fitting TRBD1. Sequencing input: peripheral blood. CDR3 nucleotides: TGTGCCAGCAAGGGCAGGGGGCAGCGCTCACCCCTCCACTTT. This encodes CASKGRGQRSPLHF.